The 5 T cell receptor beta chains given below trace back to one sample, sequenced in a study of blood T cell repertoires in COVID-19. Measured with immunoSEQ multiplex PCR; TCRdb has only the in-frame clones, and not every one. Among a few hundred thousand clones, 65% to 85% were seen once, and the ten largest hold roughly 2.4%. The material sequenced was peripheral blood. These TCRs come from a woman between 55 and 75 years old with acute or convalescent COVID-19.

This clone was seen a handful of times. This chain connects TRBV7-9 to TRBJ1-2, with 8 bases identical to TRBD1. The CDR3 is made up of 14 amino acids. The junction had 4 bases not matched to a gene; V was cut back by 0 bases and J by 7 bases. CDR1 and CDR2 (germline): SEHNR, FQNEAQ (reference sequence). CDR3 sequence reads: CASSLADRGFGYTF. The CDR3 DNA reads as TGTGCCAGCAGCTTAGCCGACAGGGGCTTTGGCTACACCTTC.

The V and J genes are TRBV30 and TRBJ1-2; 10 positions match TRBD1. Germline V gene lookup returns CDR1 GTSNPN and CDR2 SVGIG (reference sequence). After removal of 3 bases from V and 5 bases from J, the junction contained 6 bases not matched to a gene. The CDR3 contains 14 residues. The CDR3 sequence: CAWRRDRGGYGYTF. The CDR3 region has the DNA TGTGCCTGGAGGAGGGACAGGGGTGGTTATGGCTACACCTTC.

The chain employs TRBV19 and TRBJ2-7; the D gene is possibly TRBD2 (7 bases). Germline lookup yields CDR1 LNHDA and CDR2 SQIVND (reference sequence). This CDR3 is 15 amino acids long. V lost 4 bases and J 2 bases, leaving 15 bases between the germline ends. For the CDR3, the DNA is TGTGCCAGTAGTAAACAGGGACTACCCACCTACGAGCAGTACTTC. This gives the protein CASSKQGLPTYEQYF.

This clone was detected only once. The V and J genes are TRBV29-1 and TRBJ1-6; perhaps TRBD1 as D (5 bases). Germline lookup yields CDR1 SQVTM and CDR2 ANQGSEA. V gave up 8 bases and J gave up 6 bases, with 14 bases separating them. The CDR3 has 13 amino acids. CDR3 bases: TGCAGCATAAGGGCGGGGGGTAATTCACCCCTCCACTTT. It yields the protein CSIRAGGNSPLHF.

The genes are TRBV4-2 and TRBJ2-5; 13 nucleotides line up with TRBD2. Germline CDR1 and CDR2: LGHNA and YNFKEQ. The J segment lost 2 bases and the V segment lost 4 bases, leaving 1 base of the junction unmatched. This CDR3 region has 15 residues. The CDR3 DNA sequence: TGTGCCAGCAGCCTACTAGCGGGGGGGCAAGAGACCCAGTACTTC. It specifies CASSLLAGGQETQYF.